These 23 T cell receptor beta chains were all obtained from the same sample, sequenced in a study of Ad26.COV2.S vaccination and SARS-CoV-2 variants. Treatment defined: approximately 18 received Ad26.COV2.S at low or high dose, single or two shots; about 5 received placebo; per-sample allocation not given. Samples analyzed were those drawn on day 63 after the first vaccine or placebo injection. This table comes from immunoSEQ multiplex PCR, and its TCRdb copy is limited to in-frame clones, with some not included. The data contain about 480,000 clones, roughly 89% of them singletons. Sequences were derived from peripheral blood, sampled in a trial of Ad26.COV2.S vaccine versus placebo. Receptors were obtained from a person between 18 and 65 years old who received the Ad26.COV2.S COVID-19 vaccine or a placebo.

V usage is TRBV5-1 and J usage is TRBJ1-1; the match to TRBD1 covers 7 bases. V gave up 4 bases and J gave up 4 bases; unmatched junction bases: 7. This CDR3 contains 14 residues. CDR1 is SGHRS and CDR2 is YFSETQ in the germline V gene. The CDR3 loop reads CASSGQGDTTEAFF. The CDR3 region has the DNA TGCGCCAGCAGCGGTCAGGGGGACACCACTGAAGCTTTCTTT.

This chain connects TRBV4-3 to TRBJ2-7; the match to TRBD1 covers 9 bases. Per germline, CDR1 LGHNA and CDR2 YSLEER. The CDR3 sequence is 14 residues long. V dropped 8 bases and J dropped 2; count of bases not matched to a gene: 7. CDR3 in DNA: TGCGCCAGCTCACAGGGGGCGACAGCCTACGAGCAGTACTTC. Protein: CASSQGATAYEQYF.

There are many counts of this clone. CDR3 sequence: CASSSDRGSEAFF. Written as DNA, the CDR3 is TGTGCCAGCAGCTCGGACAGGGGATCTGAAGCTTTCTTT. The V call is TRBV11-3, the J call TRBJ1-1, with 9 bases fitting TRBD1. V dropped 4 bases and J dropped 6; count of bases not matched to a gene: 3. From germline, CDR1 is SGHNT and CDR2 YENEEA. This CDR3 region has 13 residues. The full variable domain, its missing parts supplied by reference TRBV11-3 and TRBJ1-1, is EAGVVQSPRYKIIEKKQPVAFWCNPISGHNTLYWYLQNLGQGPELLIRYENEEAVDDSQLPKDRFSAERLKGVDSTLKIQPAELGDSAVYLCASSSDRGSEAFFGQGTRLTVV.

The chain is built from TRBV30 and TRBJ2-1, with 9 bases identical to TRBD1. The V and J ends lost 0 bases and 5 bases, in that order; junction bases with no gene match: 5. Per germline, CDR1 GTSNPN and CDR2 SVGIG (reference sequence). The CDR3 spans 15 residues. Written as DNA, the CDR3 is TGTGCCTGGAGTGTAAGACAGGGGGTTAACAATGAGCAGTTCTTC. It translates to CAWSVRQGVNNEQFF.

The table lists this clone with a few counts. In the same sample, other DNA sequences code for this CDR3. The V call is TRBV9, the J call TRBJ2-3; D ambiguous. Germline values: CDR1 SGDLS, CDR2 YYNGEE. The CDR3 contains 12 residues. Trimming cost V 0 bases and J 3 bases, with 2 bases left between them. CDR3 in DNA: TGTGCCAGCAGCGTAGGTACAGATACGCAGTATTTT. Translated: CASSVGTDTQYF.

Details on this clone: Other nucleotide sequences in the sample specify the same CDR3. The V call is TRBV5-1, the J call TRBJ2-7; D may be TRBD2 (6 bases). CDR3 length: 14 residues. V lost 0 bases, J lost 2 bases, and 9 bases lay in between. Per germline, CDR1 SGHRS and CDR2 YFSETQ. The CDR3 sequence: CASSLVGGAYEQYF. CDR3 DNA: TGCGCCAGCAGCTTGGTTGGCGGGGCCTACGAGCAGTACTTC.

This clone was detected only a few times. The V and J genes are TRBV28 and TRBJ2-7, with no clear D. The CDR3 runs to 15 residues. Germline CDR1 and CDR2: MDHEN and SYDVKM. The V and J ends lost 6 bases and 4 bases respectively, with 19 bases between them. DNA of the CDR3: TGTGCCAGCAGCCCGGAAGGTCTAGTCCCATACGAGCAGTACTTC. Translating gives CASSPEGLVPYEQYF.

J is TRBJ1-1 and V is TRBV5-1; perhaps TRBD1 as D (5 bases). Trimming removed 1 base at V and 4 bases at J, with 14 bases between. The germline V gene encodes CDR1 SGHRS and CDR2 YFSETQ. The CDR3 is 15 amino acids. The CDR3 DNA sequence: TGCGCCAGCAGCTTGCGGCGGGGGGGTAGCACTGAAGCTTTCTTT. Amino acid sequence: CASSLRRGGSTEAFF.

This CDR3 reads CASSPQTADVYSGNTIYF. Here the CDR3 DNA reads TGTGCCAGCAGCCCTCAAACCGCGGACGTCTACTCTGGAAACACCATATATTTT. The genes are TRBV3-1 (or the pseudogene TRBV3-2) and TRBJ1-3; unclear D gene. Germline CDR1 reads LGHDT; CDR2 reads YNNKEL (reference sequence). CDR3 size: 18 residues. Between the trimmed V and J ends, which lost 4 bases and 0 bases, there was a span of 19 bases.

The V call is TRBV18, the J call TRBJ2-1, with 10 bases lining up with TRBD2. V was clipped by 1 base and J by 7 bases; unmatched bases: 10. The CDR3 consists of 17 residues. The germline V gene has CDR1 KGHSH and CDR2 LQKENI. In DNA form, the CDR3 reads TGTGCCAGCTCACCACTCGGGACTAGCGTCGCTCCGAATGAGCAGTTCTTC. It yields the protein CASSPLGTSVAPNEQFF. Variable domain in full (rest from reference TRBV18 and TRBJ2-1): NAGVMQNPRHLVRRRGQEARLRCSPMKGHSHVYWYRQLPEEGLKFMVYLQKENIIDESGMPKERFSAEFPKEGPSILRIQQVVRGDSAAYFCASSPLGTSVAPNEQFFGPGTRLTVL.

This chain links TRBV3-1 (or the pseudogene TRBV3-2) with TRBJ2-3, with 10 bases that match TRBD2. CDR1 LGHDT and CDR2 YNNKEL come from the germline V gene (reference sequence). The trim removed 0 bases at V and 6 bases at J, leaving 12 bases unmatched. CDR3 length: 18 residues. This CDR3 is CASSQDSLAGPQADTQYF. DNA for the CDR3: TGTGCCAGCAGCCAAGATTCACTAGCGGGACCCCAGGCGGATACGCAGTATTTT.

The rearrangement joins TRBV4-3 to TRBJ2-7; 7 nucleotides match TRBD2. V lost 0 bases, J lost 3 bases, and 5 bases stayed unmatched. Germline V gene lookup returns CDR1 LGHNA and CDR2 YSLEER. The CDR3 sequence is 15 residues long. CDR3 amino acids: CASSQDASSGYEQYF. The CDR3 nucleotides read TGCGCCAGCAGCCAAGATGCTTCTAGCGGCTACGAGCAGTACTTC.

The chain has TRBV7-9 and TRBJ1-2, with D possibly being TRBD1 (5 bases). Germline lookup yields CDR1 SEHNR and CDR2 FQNEAQ (reference sequence). CDR3 length equals 14 residues. V was cut by 5 bases and J by 5 bases, with 15 bases left in between. The CDR3 nucleotides read TGTGCCAGCAGCGCTGGGGCCGACACTTATGGCTACACCTTC. Protein: CASSAGADTYGYTF.

This sequence joins TRBV7-3 and TRBJ2-3, with TRBD2 identical over 11 bases. Germline trimming cut 3 bases from V and 9 bases from J; bases unmatched to any gene: 5. In germline, CDR1 is SGHTA, CDR2 FQGTGA. The CDR3 length is 14 residues. CDR3 nucleotide sequence: TGTGCCAGCAGCTTGCCGGGACTAGCGGACACGCAGTATTTT. Residues: CASSLPGLADTQYF.

This clone was seen more than once but under ten times. V is TRBV6-1 and J is TRBJ1-6, with D unresolved. V lost 3 bases to trimming and J lost 9 bases, with 12 bases between them. Per germline, CDR1 MNHNS and CDR2 SASEGT. The CDR3 is made up of 14 amino acids. The CDR3 region is CASSEVLLRSPLHF. CDR3 coding DNA: TGTGCCAGCAGTGAGGTCCTTCTACGTTCACCCCTCCACTTT.

This chain uses TRBV11-1 with TRBJ2-5; 14 bases match TRBD2. The length of the CDR3 is 14 residues. J gave up 9 bases and V 10 bases, and 10 bases lay outside the gene matches. Germline V gene sequence: CDR1 SGHAT, CDR2 FQDESV (reference sequence). Written as DNA, the CDR3 is TGTGCCACGGGACTAGCGGGAGCCGGAGGGGCCCAGTACTTC. Translated, it gives CATGLAGAGGAQYF.

This clone was seen a few times. This sequence joins TRBV5-4 and TRBJ1-2, with TRBD1 matching 7 bases. The V gene's germline CDR1 is SGHNT and CDR2 YYREEE (reference sequence). The V gene end was trimmed by 4 bases and the J gene end by 4 bases; junction bases not matched to a gene: 7. CDR3 length equals 14 residues. The CDR3 loop is CASSPRGAGYGYTF. In DNA form, the CDR3 reads TGTGCCAGCAGCCCCAGGGGGGCTGGCTATGGCTACACCTTC.

The rearrangement links TRBV4-2 to TRBJ2-5, with D perhaps matching TRBD1 or TRBD2 (6 bases each). Trimming cost V 4 bases and J 3 bases, with 18 bases left between them. CDR3 length: 16 residues. Germline values: CDR1 LGHNA, CDR2 YNFKEQ. The CDR3 sequence: CASSPGRGQGEETQYF. In DNA, the CDR3 is TGTGCCAGCAGCCCAGGACGGGGGCAGGGCGAAGAGACCCAGTACTTC.

The chain couples TRBV3-1 (or the pseudogene TRBV3-2) to TRBJ2-7; perhaps TRBD1 as D (5 bases). Trimming removed 0 bases at V and 2 bases at J, with 17 bases between. CDR3 length equals 17 residues. Germline V gene lookup returns CDR1 LGHDT and CDR2 YNNKEL (reference sequence). The CDR3 spells CASSQDRKGRNTYEQYF. CDR3 DNA sequence: TGTGCCAGCAGCCAAGATCGAAAGGGGCGGAATACCTACGAGCAGTACTTC.

This clone was recorded once. The chain is built from TRBV24-1 and TRBJ1-2, with 9 nucleotides matching TRBD1. The CDR3 is 16 residues long. The trim removed 2 bases at V and 4 bases at J, leaving 7 bases unmatched. Per germline, CDR1 KGHDR and CDR2 SFDVKD. The CDR3 spells CATSDSDRGAAYGYTF. CDR3 nucleotides: TGTGCCACCAGTGATTCGGACAGGGGAGCGGCCTATGGCTACACCTTC.

The chain recombines TRBV10-3 with TRBJ1-1; D remains ambiguous. This CDR3 is 15 amino acids long. V gave up 0 bases and J gave up 4 bases, with 12 bases separating them. The V gene's germline CDR1 is ENHRY and CDR2 SYGVKD. The CDR3 sequence: CAISESNRRVTEAFF. The CDR3, as DNA: TGTGCCATCAGTGAGTCGAATAGAAGGGTCACTGAAGCTTTCTTT.

This clone was seen a single time. The rearrangement links TRBV5-5 to TRBJ2-5; D gene unclear. The CDR3 spans 14 residues. Between the trimmed V and J ends, which lost 1 base and 1 base, there was a span of 8 bases. Germline CDR1 is SGHKS and CDR2 is YYEKEE (reference sequence). CDR3 bases: TGTGCCAGCAGCTTGTCCGGATTCCAAGAGACCCAGTACTTC. Translation gives CASSLSGFQETQYF.

The V call is TRBV2, the J call TRBJ2-3; TRBD2 aligns across 9 bases. Germline V gene lookup returns CDR1 SNHLY and CDR2 FYNNEI. The CDR3 consists of 15 residues. V was pared by 8 bases and J by 2 bases, with 8 bases of the junction left unmatched. The CDR3 loop reads CASVEAGGPTDTQYF. The CDR3 DNA reads as TGTGCCAGCGTTGAGGCGGGAGGGCCCACAGATACGCAGTATTTT.